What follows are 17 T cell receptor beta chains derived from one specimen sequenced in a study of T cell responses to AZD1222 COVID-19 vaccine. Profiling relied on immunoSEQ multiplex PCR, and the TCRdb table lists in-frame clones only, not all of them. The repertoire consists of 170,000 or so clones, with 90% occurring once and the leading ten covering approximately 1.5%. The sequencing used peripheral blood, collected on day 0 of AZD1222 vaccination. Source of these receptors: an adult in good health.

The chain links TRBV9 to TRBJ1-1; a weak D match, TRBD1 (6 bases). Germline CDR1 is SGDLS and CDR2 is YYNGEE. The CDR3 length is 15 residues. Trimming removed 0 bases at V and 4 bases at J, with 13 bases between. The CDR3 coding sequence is TGTGCCAGCAGCGTAGACGTTCTAGGGGGCACTGAAGCTTTCTTT. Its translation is CASSVDVLGGTEAFF.

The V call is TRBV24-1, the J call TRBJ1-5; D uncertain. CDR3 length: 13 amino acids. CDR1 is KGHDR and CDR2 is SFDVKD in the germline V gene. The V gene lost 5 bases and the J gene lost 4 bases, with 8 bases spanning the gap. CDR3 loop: CATSVAWNQPQHF. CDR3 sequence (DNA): TGTGCCACCAGTGTAGCTTGGAATCAGCCCCAGCATTTT.

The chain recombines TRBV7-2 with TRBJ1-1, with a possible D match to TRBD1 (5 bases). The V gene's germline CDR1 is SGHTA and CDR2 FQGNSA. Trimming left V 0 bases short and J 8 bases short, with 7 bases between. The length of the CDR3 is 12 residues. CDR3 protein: CASSLAGLEAFF. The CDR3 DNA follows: TGTGCCAGCAGCTTAGCGGGACTGGAAGCTTTCTTT.

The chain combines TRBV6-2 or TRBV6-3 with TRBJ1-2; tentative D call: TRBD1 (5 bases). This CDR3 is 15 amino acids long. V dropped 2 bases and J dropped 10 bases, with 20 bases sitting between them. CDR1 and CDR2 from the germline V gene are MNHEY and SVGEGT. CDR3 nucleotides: TGTGCCAGCAGTTACGAGACAGTGGGCAGAGGGAACTACACCTTC. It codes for CASSYETVGRGNYTF.

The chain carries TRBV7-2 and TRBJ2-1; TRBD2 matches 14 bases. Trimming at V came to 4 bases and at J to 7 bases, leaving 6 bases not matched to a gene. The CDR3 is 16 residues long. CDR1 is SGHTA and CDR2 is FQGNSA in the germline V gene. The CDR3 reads CASSSRLAGGPNEQFF. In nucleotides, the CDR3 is TGTGCCAGCAGCTCCCGACTAGCGGGGGGGCCGAATGAGCAGTTCTTC.

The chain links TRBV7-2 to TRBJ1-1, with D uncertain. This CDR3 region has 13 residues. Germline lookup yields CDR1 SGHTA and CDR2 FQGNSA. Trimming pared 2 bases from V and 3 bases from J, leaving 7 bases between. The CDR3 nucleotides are TGTGCCAGCAGCTTAAGTACTCACACTGAAGCTTTCTTT. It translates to CASSLSTHTEAFF.

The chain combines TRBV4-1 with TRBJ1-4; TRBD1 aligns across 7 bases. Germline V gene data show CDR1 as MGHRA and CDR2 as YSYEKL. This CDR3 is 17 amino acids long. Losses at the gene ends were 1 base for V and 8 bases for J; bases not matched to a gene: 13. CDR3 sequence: CASSQGRGGDRGEKLFF. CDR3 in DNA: TGCGCCAGCAGCCAAGGACGTGGAGGGGACAGAGGCGAAAAACTGTTTTTT.

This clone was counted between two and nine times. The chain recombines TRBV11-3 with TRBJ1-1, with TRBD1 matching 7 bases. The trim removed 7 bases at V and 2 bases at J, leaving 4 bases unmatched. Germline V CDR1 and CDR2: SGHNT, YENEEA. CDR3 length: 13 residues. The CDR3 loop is CASKGQRNTEAFF. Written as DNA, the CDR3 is TGTGCCAGCAAGGGACAGAGAAACACTGAAGCTTTCTTT.

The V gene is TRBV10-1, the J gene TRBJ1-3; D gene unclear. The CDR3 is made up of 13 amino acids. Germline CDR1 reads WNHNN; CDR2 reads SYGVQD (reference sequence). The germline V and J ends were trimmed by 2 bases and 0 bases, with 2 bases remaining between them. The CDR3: CASSESSGNTIYF. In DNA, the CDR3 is TGCGCCAGCAGTGAGAGCTCTGGAAACACCATATATTTT.

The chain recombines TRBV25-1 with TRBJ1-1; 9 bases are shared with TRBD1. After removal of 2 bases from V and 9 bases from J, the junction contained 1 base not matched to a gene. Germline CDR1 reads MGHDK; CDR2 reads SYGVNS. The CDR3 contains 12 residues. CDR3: CASSETGGKAFF. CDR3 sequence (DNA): TGTGCCAGCAGTGAAACAGGGGGCAAAGCTTTCTTT.

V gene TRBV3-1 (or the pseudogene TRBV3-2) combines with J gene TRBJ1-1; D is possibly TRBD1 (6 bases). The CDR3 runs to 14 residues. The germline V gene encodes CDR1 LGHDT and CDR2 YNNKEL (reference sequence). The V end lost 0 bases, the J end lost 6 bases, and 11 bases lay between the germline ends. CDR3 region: CASSQDGRGPEAFF. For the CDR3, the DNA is TGTGCCAGCAGCCAAGATGGCAGGGGCCCTGAAGCTTTCTTT.

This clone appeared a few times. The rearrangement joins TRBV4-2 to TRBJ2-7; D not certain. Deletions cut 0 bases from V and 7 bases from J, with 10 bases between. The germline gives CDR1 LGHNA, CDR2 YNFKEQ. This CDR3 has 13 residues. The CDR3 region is CASSQDPAWEQYF. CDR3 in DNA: TGTGCCAGCAGCCAAGATCCTGCTTGGGAGCAGTACTTC.

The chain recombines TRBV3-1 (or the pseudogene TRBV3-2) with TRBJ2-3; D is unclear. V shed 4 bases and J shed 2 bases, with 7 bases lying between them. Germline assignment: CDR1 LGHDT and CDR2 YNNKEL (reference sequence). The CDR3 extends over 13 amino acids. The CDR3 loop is CASSPRPTDTQYF. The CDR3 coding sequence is TGTGCCAGCAGCCCCCGACCCACAGATACGCAGTATTTT.

The CDR3 reads CASSPGTLSTDTQYF. CDR3 sequence (DNA): TGTGCCAGCAGCCCCGGGACTCTAAGCACAGATACGCAGTATTTT. The chain links TRBV7-2 to TRBJ2-3; a weak D match, TRBD2 (6 bases). V lost 5 bases to trimming and J lost 0 bases, with 12 bases between them. The CDR3 extends over 15 amino acids. Per the germline V gene, CDR1 is SGHTA and CDR2 is FQGNSA.

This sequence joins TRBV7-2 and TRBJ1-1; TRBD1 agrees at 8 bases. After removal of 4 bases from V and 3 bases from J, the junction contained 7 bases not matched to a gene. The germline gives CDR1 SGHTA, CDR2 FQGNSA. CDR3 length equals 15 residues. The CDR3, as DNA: TGTGCCAGCAGCTCCGGACAGGGTGTTTACACTGAAGCTTTCTTT. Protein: CASSSGQGVYTEAFF.

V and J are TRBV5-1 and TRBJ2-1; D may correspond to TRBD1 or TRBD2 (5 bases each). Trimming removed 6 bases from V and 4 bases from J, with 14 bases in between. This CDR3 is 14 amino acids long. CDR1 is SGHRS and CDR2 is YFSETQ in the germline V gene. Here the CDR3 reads CASNDWGPYNEQFF. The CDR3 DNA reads TGCGCCAGCAACGACTGGGGACCGTACAATGAGCAGTTCTTC. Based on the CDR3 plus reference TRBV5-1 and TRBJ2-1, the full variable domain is KAGVTQTPRYLIKTRGQQVTLSCSPISGHRSVSWYQQTPGQGLQFLFEYFSETQRNKGNFPGRFSGRQFSNSRSEMNVSTLELGDSALYLCASNDWGPYNEQFFGPGTRLTVL.

CDR3 amino acids: CASSPPGQPFYGYTF. Here the CDR3 DNA reads TGTGCCAGCAGTCCCCCGGGACAGCCTTTCTATGGCTACACCTTC. The V call is TRBV27, the J call TRBJ1-2, with 7 bases aligning to TRBD1. Per germline, CDR1 MNHEY and CDR2 SMNVEV (reference sequence). J lost 4 bases, V lost 5 bases, and 10 bases had no gene match. The length of the CDR3 is 15 residues.